The subject of this entry is one T cell receptor (beta chain). The same CDR3 also results from other DNA sequences found in this sample. This sample stems from a study of shared clonotypes between healthy human individuals. The sequenced material, unsorted PBMC DNA, was run on ten immunoSEQ deep assay plates. Sequencing used immunoSEQ multiplex PCR; TCRdb keeps in-frame clones, though not all of them. The profile shows some 500,000 clones, around 80% of them singletons. Germline V gene sequence: CDR1 LGHNA, CDR2 YNFKEQ. Trimming cost V 3 bases and J 4 bases; bases outside gene matches: 7. This CDR3 has 16 amino acids. Researchers drew on tens of millions of PBMCs for genomic DNA from unsorted samples.

The clonotype comes from a woman between 35 and 50 years old in good health. Some clones in this sample may be carry-over from other donors' samples. Sequences were obtained from PBMCs. The V gene is TRBV4-2, the J gene TRBJ2-1, with 9 positions matching TRBD2. CDR3 loop: CASSQATSGSYNEQFF. The CDR3 nucleotides read TGTGCCAGCAGCCAGGCGACTAGCGGTAGTTACAATGAGCAGTTCTTC.